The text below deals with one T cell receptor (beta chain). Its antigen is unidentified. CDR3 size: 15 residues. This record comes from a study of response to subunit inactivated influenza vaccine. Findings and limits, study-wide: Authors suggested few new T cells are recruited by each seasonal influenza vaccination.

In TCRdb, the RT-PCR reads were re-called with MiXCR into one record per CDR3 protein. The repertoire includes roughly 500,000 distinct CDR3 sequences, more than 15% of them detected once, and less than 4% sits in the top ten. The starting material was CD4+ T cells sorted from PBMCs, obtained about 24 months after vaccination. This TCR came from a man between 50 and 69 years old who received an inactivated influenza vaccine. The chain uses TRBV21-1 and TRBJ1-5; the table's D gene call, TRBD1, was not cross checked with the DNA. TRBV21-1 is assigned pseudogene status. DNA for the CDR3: TGTGCCAGCAGCAAAGTAGCCAAGGGGGATCAGCCCCAGCATTTT. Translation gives CASSKVAKGDQPQHF.